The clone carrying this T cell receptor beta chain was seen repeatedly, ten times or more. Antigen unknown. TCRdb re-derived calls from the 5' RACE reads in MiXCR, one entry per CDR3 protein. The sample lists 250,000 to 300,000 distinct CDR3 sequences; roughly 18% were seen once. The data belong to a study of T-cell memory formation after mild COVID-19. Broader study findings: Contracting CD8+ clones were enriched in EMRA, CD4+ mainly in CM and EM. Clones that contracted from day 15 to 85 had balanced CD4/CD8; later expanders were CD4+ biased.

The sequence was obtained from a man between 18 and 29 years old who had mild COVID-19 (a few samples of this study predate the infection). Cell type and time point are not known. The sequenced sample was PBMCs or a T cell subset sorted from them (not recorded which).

The CDR3 DNA reads TGTGCCAGCAGCTCTCGGACAGAGAATCAGCCCCAGCATTTT. It codes for CASSSRTENQPQHF. The chain uses TRBV12-3 or TRBV12-4 and TRBJ1-5; a weak D match, TRBD1 (6 bases). The CDR3 covers 14 residues. The V end lost 6 bases, the J end lost 4 bases, and 13 bases lay between the germline ends.